The source of this T cell receptor beta chain is a study of blood T cell repertoires in COVID-19. Participants were aged about 18 to 100 years, lived in roughly 25 US areas, and enrolled virtually. In the source study's methods: Scientists estimated how many nucleated cells there were by amplifying reference gene primers. Only in-frame clones appear in the TCRdb table, and some are missing; sequencing was by immunoSEQ multiplex PCR. V, J and clone size reflect that table, while D and trimming were determined from the DNA. The sample has around 180,000 clones, about 84% seen once. V was pared by 5 bases and J by 1 base, with 14 bases between. The CDR3 runs to 15 residues. The germline CDR1 and CDR2 sequences are MNHEY and SVGAGI.

The chain has TRBV6-5 and TRBJ1-1, with D unresolved. This sequence was found in a woman in her twenties or thirties who had recovered from COVID-19. Sequencing was performed on PBMCs or T cells enriched from blood (not recorded which). Here the CDR3 reads CASSPDTSSNTEAFF. DNA of the CDR3: TGTGCCAGCAGTCCCGACACGAGCTCGAACACTGAAGCTTTCTTT.